This is a list of T cell receptor beta chains from one sample in a study of beta chain features in type 1 diabetes. Method: immunoSEQ multiplex PCR; TCRdb's copy keeps in-frame clones and lacks some. The sample shows under 300,000 clones, about 30% of them seen only once. The sample comprised central memory CD4+ T cells from blood. These TCRs come from a man aged 25-40 years in good health. The CDR3 runs from the conserved cysteine through the conserved F or W. The D gene is left open where the match is weak. Clone size is not always given. Where it is, it says once, few, many or a class for expanded clones.

TRBV29-1	-	-	TRBJ1-2	CSVVLGSGGGYTF	TGCAGCGTTGTGCTGGGAAGTGGTGGTGGCTACACCTTC
TRBV6-5	once	TRBD1	TRBJ2-7	CASSRSGQGVREQYF	TGTGCCAGCAGCCGTTCGGGACAGGGAGTCCGCGAGCAGTACTTC
TRBV30	-	-	TRBJ1-6	CAWSVSPGRGDSPLHF	TGTGCCTGGAGTGTAAGCCCCGGGCGGGGGGATTCACCCCTCCACTTT
TRBV12-5	-	-	TRBJ2-2	CASGSPLGVDTGELFF	TGTGCTAGTGGTTCTCCTTTGGGGGTCGACACCGGGGAGCTGTTTTTT
TRBV25-1	once	-	TRBJ2-5	CASSDPTGLQETQYF	TGTGCCAGCAGTGATCCCACAGGTCTTCAAGAGACCCAGTACTTC
TRBV6-5	-	TRBD1	TRBJ1-2	CASSSQTGGYGYTF	TGTGCCAGCAGTTCCCAGACAGGGGGCTATGGCTACACCTTC
TRBV4-2	few	TRBD2	TRBJ2-3	CASSPGGLAGTDTQYF	TGTGCCAGCAGCCCCGGGGGACTAGCGGGCACAGATACGCAGTATTTT
TRBV29-1	-	-	TRBJ1-1	CSVVEGMEAFF	TGCAGCGTTGTTGAGGGGATGGAAGCTTTCTTT
TRBV5-6	-	-	TRBJ2-3	CASSSLTESTDTQYF	TGTGCCAGCAGCTCCCTTACAGAAAGCACAGATACGCAGTATTTT
TRBV29-1	-	-	TRBJ2-7	CSSLSGAGEEQYF	TGCAGCTCCCTATCAGGGGCCGGGGAGGAGCAGTACTTC
TRBV7-6	-	-	TRBJ2-1	CASSPSDLAGYNEQFF	TGTGCCAGCAGTCCATCGGACCTAGCTGGCTACAATGAGCAGTTCTTC
TRBV5-1	few	TRBD1	TRBJ1-5	CASSPTGGNQPQHF	TGCGCCAGCAGCCCCACAGGGGGCAATCAGCCCCAGCATTTT
TRBV7-7	many	-	TRBJ2-7	CASSLSQGREQYF	TGTGCCAGCAGCTTGTCACAGGGACGCGAGCAGTACTTC
TRBV4-2	-	-	TRBJ2-7	CASSQVAAISYEQYF	TGTGCCAGCAGCCAAGTTGCAGCCATCTCCTACGAGCAGTACTTC
TRBV15	many	-	TRBJ2-7	CATSRAWGYEQYF	TGTGCCACCAGCAGAGCTTGGGGATACGAGCAGTACTTC
TRBV7-2	-	-	TRBJ1-6	CASSSDSPPLHF	TGTGCCAGCAGTTCGGACAGTCCACCCCTCCACTTT
TRBV29-1	-	-	TRBJ1-1	CSVMGQLNTEAFF	TGCAGCGTCATGGGGCAGCTGAACACTGAAGCTTTCTTT
TRBV9	few	-	TRBJ2-3	CASSVALPGRTTQYF	TGTGCCAGCAGCGTAGCTCTCCCAGGGCGGACTACGCAGTATTTT
TRBV7-2	-	-	TRBJ2-1	CASSLGRLEYNEQFF	TGTGCCAGCAGCTTAGGTCGCCTTGAATACAATGAGCAGTTCTTC
TRBV9	-	TRBD2	TRBJ2-5	CASSVEASGSPEEETQYF	TGTGCCAGCAGCGTAGAGGCTAGCGGGTCGCCCGAAGAAGAGACCCAGTACTTC
TRBV28	-	TRBD2	TRBJ2-7	CASSPQTSDYEQYF	TGTGCCAGCAGTCCCCAGACTAGCGACTACGAGCAGTACTTC
TRBV7-2	-	-	TRBJ2-2	CASSSTTGTGELFF	TGTGCCAGCAGCTCCACTACCGGCACCGGGGAGCTGTTTTTT
TRBV29-1	few	-	TRBJ2-3	CSVGSDRNTQYF	TGCAGCGTCGGCTCCGACAGAAATACGCAGTATTTT